This TCR beta chain is drawn from a study of immune cell composition in non-small cell lung cancer. Findings and caveats of the study: Lung squamous cell carcinoma tumours had significantly higher top 10 clone scores and productive clonality than lung adenocarcinoma. 75% of squamous and roughly 34% of adenocarcinoma cases had tumour-associated clones >0.5%. In adenocarcinoma, maximal tumour-associated clone frequency tracked TIL tumour reactivity.

With respect to this clone: Its antigen remains unidentified.

Data came from immunoSEQ multiplex PCR; TCRdb stores just in-frame clones and leaves some out. This table holds 13,000 or so clones, about 70% found once. This receptor was identified in a human donor with non-small cell lung cancer. The sequencing input was lung tumor tissue.

The CDR3 bases are TGTGCCAGCATACTAGATCCCACAGATACGCAGTATTTT. This encodes CASILDPTDTQYF. The rearrangement links TRBV6-1 to TRBJ2-3; D might be TRBD2 (5 bases). Trimming shortened V by 7 bases and J by 2 bases, and 10 bases separated the two germline ends. The CDR3 is 13 residues long. Germline V gives CDR1 MNHNS, CDR2 SASEGT.